This T cell receptor (beta chain) stems from a study of T cell responses to AZD1222 COVID-19 vaccine. About this clone: The antigen is unknown.

Analyses pooled second doses at about 4 or about 12 weeks. Libraries were prepared by immunoSEQ multiplex PCR; TCRdb keeps only in-frame clonotypes and omits some of them. The repertoire holds some 39,000 clones, with roughly 91% as singletons. Study conclusions and caveats: Vaccine-related CD4 TCRs covered spike, predominating at 160-218 and 743-854. Among the donors, most were white British and more were female, and clonal diversity was possibly underestimated.

The germline V gene has CDR1 SEHNR and CDR2 FQNEAQ (reference sequence). Trimming cost V 1 base and J 3 bases, with 10 bases left between them. This CDR3 has 15 residues. The sequencing used peripheral blood, collected 28 days after the second AZD1222 dose. This sequence joins TRBV7-9 and TRBJ1-5; D gene uncertain. The sequence was collected from an adult who received the AZD1222 COVID-19 vaccine. This CDR3 reads CASSLVGRDNQPQHF. The DNA for the CDR3 is TGTGCCAGCAGCTTAGTAGGACGGGACAATCAGCCCCAGCATTTT.